The 31 T cell receptor beta chains below all came from one sample that was sequenced in a study of shared clonotypes between healthy human individuals. Profiled with immunoSEQ multiplex PCR; TCRdb holds only in-frame clones, not every one. The sample includes 2 million to 3 million clones, roughly 93% seen only once; the top ten take approximately 0.37%. The sample was naive CD4+ T cells from PBMCs. The sample's subset: CD45RA+ positively selected. The receptor source for this set is a man aged 18 to 29 in good health. Some clones in this sample may be carry-over from other donors' samples.

Written as DNA, the CDR3 is TGTGCCAGCACTGGGACTAGCGGGAATAAGGCCGGGGAGCTGTTTTTT. The encoded protein is CASTGTSGNKAGELFF. The V call is TRBV11-2, the J call TRBJ2-2; the match to TRBD2 covers 13 bases. Germline V gives CDR1 SGHAT, CDR2 FQNNGV. The ends lost 7 bases at V and 6 bases at J; junction bases unmatched: 8. The CDR3 is 16 amino acids.

The chain has TRBV5-1 and TRBJ1-5; 10 bases agree with TRBD1. The trim removed 3 bases at V and 4 bases at J, leaving 7 bases unmatched. The CDR3 spans 16 residues. The germline gives CDR1 SGHRS, CDR2 YFSETQ. The CDR3 loop is CASSSGTGDRNQPQHF. CDR3 DNA: TGCGCCAGCAGCTCCGGGACAGGGGATCGGAATCAGCCCCAGCATTTT.

The rearrangement joins TRBV27 to TRBJ1-2, with TRBD1 matching 9 bases. This CDR3 is 16 amino acids long. Germline loops: CDR1 MNHEY, CDR2 SMNVEV (reference sequence). V trimming: 5 bases; J trimming: 4 bases; junction bases outside the gene matches: 11. This CDR3 is CASSPSSTGGTYGYTF. CDR3 bases: TGTGCCAGCAGTCCGTCATCGACAGGGGGGACCTATGGCTACACCTTC.

In the case of this clone: Other DNA sequences in this specimen translate into the identical CDR3. Written as DNA, the CDR3 is TGTGCCAGCAGCTTGACTAGCGGGAGGCGGGAGACCCAGTACTTC. As protein: CASSLTSGRRETQYF. This chain links TRBV5-4 with TRBJ2-5; TRBD2 agrees at 12 bases. There are 15 residues in the CDR3. With 1 base clipped from V and 5 bases from J, the junction kept 3 bases outside the gene matches. Germline assignment: CDR1 SGHNT and CDR2 YYREEE (reference sequence).

The V and J genes are TRBV2 and TRBJ1-5; TRBD1 is a possible D gene (6 bases). This CDR3 comprises 17 residues. The V and J ends lost 0 bases and 0 bases respectively, with 12 bases between them. Germline V gene data show CDR1 as SNHLY and CDR2 as FYNNEI. CDR3: CASSEAAGAYSNQPQHF. The CDR3, as DNA: TGTGCCAGCAGTGAAGCAGCAGGGGCCTATAGCAATCAGCCCCAGCATTTT.

Worth noting for this clone: Mismatch with germline at one junction end may stem from a read error. The rearrangement links TRBV9 to TRBJ2-6; 7 positions match TRBD1. CDR3 length: 14 amino acids. Germline CDR1 reads SGDLS; CDR2 reads YYNGEE. The chain's CDR3 is CAGRDDRAANVLTF. The CDR3 DNA reads as TGTGCCGGCAGAGATGACAGGGCCGCCAACGTCCTGACTTTC.

Notes on this clone: This same CDR3 is encoded by further DNA sequences in the sample. This chain connects TRBV5-1 to TRBJ1-1, with D uncertain. Between the trimmed V and J ends, which lost 4 bases and 6 bases, there was a span of 13 bases. CDR3 length: 13 amino acids. CDR1 and CDR2 from the germline V gene are SGHRS and YFSETQ. The CDR3 sequence: CASSLVPGAEAFF. Here the CDR3 DNA reads TGCGCCAGCAGCCTCGTGCCCGGGGCTGAAGCTTTCTTT.

This sequence joins TRBV7-2 and TRBJ2-7; 8 nucleotides agree with TRBD2. CDR1 is SGHTA, CDR2 FQGNSA, per germline. The trim removed 1 base at V and 4 bases at J, leaving 6 bases unmatched. The CDR3 is 15 amino acids. The CDR3 sequence is CASSLVWRGEYEQYF. The CDR3 nucleotides are TGTGCCAGCAGCTTAGTTTGGCGGGGGGAGTACGAGCAGTACTTC.

The chain has TRBV11-3 and TRBJ2-1; the D gene is possibly TRBD2 (5 bases). Germline V gives CDR1 SGHNT, CDR2 YENEEA. This CDR3 has 14 amino acids. V lost 2 bases and J 4 bases, leaving 9 bases between the germline ends. CDR3 loop: CASSLFSGYNEQFF. The DNA for the CDR3 is TGTGCCAGCAGCTTATTTTCGGGGTACAATGAGCAGTTCTTC.

CDR3 DNA sequence: TGCGCCAGCAGCCAAAGCACCAGGGGAGAGACCCAGTACTTC. Translation: CASSQSTRGETQYF. The chain has TRBV4-1 and TRBJ2-5, with a possible D match to TRBD1 (6 bases). There are 14 residues in the CDR3. Germline values: CDR1 MGHRA, CDR2 YSYEKL. V lost 2 bases, J lost 4 bases, and 11 bases lay in between.

This clone was recorded only once. The chain recombines TRBV7-3 with TRBJ1-5; TRBD1 matches at 7 bases. Trimming at V came to 5 bases and at J to 6 bases, leaving 10 bases not matched to a gene. The CDR3 runs 15 residues. Germline lookup yields CDR1 SGHTA and CDR2 FQGTGA. The CDR3 loop is CASSPTGEPPQPQHF. CDR3 coding DNA: TGTGCCAGCAGCCCAACAGGGGAACCGCCTCAGCCCCAGCATTTT.

This clone was seen just once. V gene TRBV10-3 combines with J gene TRBJ2-5; either TRBD1 or TRBD2 may fit D (6 bases each). V was pared by 0 bases and J by 4 bases, with 9 bases between. The CDR3 runs to 14 residues. Germline lookup yields CDR1 ENHRY and CDR2 SYGVKD. The CDR3 loop reads CAISESGGGETQYF. CDR3 nucleotides: TGTGCCATCAGTGAGTCAGGGGGAGGAGAGACCCAGTACTTC.

The chain is built from TRBV19 and TRBJ1-1, with 8 bases identical to TRBD1. Germline trimming cut 5 bases from V and 0 bases from J; bases unmatched to any gene: 2. Germline V gives CDR1 LNHDA, CDR2 SQIVND (reference sequence). This CDR3 comprises 14 residues. The CDR3 protein is CASSLGQVNTEAFF. DNA for the CDR3: TGTGCCAGTAGTCTGGGACAGGTGAACACTGAAGCTTTCTTT.

The gene calls are TRBV7-2 and TRBJ2-7; a weak D match, TRBD1 (6 bases). Germline V gene sequence: CDR1 SGHTA, CDR2 FQGNSA. Trimming took 4 bases from V and 4 from J, leaving 11 bases between them. The CDR3 has 13 residues. The CDR3 DNA reads TGTGCCAGCAGCTCTTACAGGGTATACGAGCAGTACTTC. Its translation: CASSSYRVYEQYF. Full variable domain (remainder filled in from reference TRBV7-2 and TRBJ2-7): GAGVSQSPSNKVTEKGKDVELRCDPISGHTALYWYRQSLGQGLEFLIYFQGNSAPDKSGLPSDRFSAERTGGSVSTLTIQRTQQEDSAVYLCASSSYRVYEQYFGPGTRLTVT.

The DNA for the CDR3 is TGTGCCAGCAGGGAGCGGACTAGCGGCTCCTACAATGAGCAGTTCTTC. It encodes CASRERTSGSYNEQFF. The chain is built from TRBV2 and TRBJ2-1; 10 nucleotides agree with TRBD2. Germline CDR1 and CDR2: SNHLY and FYNNEI. After removal of 6 bases from V and 0 bases from J, the junction contained 5 bases not matched to a gene. The CDR3 runs 16 residues.

The chain employs TRBV7-2 and TRBJ2-1; 7 nucleotides align to TRBD2. Per the germline V gene, CDR1 is SGHTA and CDR2 is FQGNSA. Trimming cost V 4 bases and J 6 bases; bases outside gene matches: 6. The CDR3 is made up of 14 amino acids. The CDR3 DNA follows: TGTGCCAGCAGCTCGTTCTTAGCGGGCAATGAGCAGTTCTTC. Translating it yields CASSSFLAGNEQFF.

In the case of this clone: A read error may produce the germline difference seen at one junction end. The chain uses TRBV5-8 and TRBJ1-1; D call uncertain. Germline V CDR1 and CDR2: SGHTS, YDEGEE. This CDR3 is built from 14 residues. The CDR3 spells CASRLAHGDVEAFF. CDR3 DNA: TGTGCCAGCAGATTGGCTCATGGGGATGTTGAAGCTTTCTTT.

The gene calls are TRBV18 and TRBJ1-1, with 7 bases lining up with TRBD1. Germline CDR1 and CDR2: KGHSH and LQKENI. This CDR3 region has 16 residues. The V gene end was trimmed by 1 base and the J gene end by 1 base; junction bases not matched to a gene: 6. CDR3 bases: TGTGCCAGCTCACCACGAGGGGACAGATCGAACACTGAAGCTTTCTTT. Translated, it gives CASSPRGDRSNTEAFF. The full variable domain, with the rest looked up from reference TRBV18 and TRBJ1-1, is NAGVMQNPRHLVRRRGQEARLRCSPMKGHSHVYWYRQLPEEGLKFMVYLQKENIIDESGMPKERFSAEFPKEGPSILRIQQVVRGDSAAYFCASSPRGDRSNTEAFFGQGTRLTVV.

The CDR3 DNA reads as TGTGCCAGCAGTTGGACTAGCGGGAGGGCGAACAATGAGCAGTTCTTC. It is translated as CASSWTSGRANNEQFF. The chain is built from TRBV6-5 and TRBJ2-1; 15 bases fit TRBD2. The CDR3 has 16 residues. V dropped 4 bases and J dropped 5; count of bases not matched to a gene: 3. CDR1 and CDR2 from the germline V gene are MNHEY and SVGAGI.

V and J are TRBV29-1 and TRBJ1-1; D is unresolved. This CDR3 has 11 amino acids. Trimming cost V 3 bases and J 8 bases, with 10 bases left between them. Germline CDR1 is SQVTM and CDR2 is ANQGSEA. The CDR3 sequence: CSVDGRAEAFF. The CDR3 DNA is TGCAGCGTTGACGGCCGAGCCGAAGCTTTCTTT.

Details on this clone: Different DNA sequences within this sample yield the same CDR3. In nucleotides, the CDR3 is TGCGCCAGCAGCCCAGAGCCGTACAATGAGCAGTTCTTC. Translated, it gives CASSPEPYNEQFF. The rearrangement uses TRBV5-1 and TRBJ2-1; D is uncertain. Trimming cost V 4 bases and J 4 bases, with 9 bases left between them. The germline V gene encodes CDR1 SGHRS and CDR2 YFSETQ. The CDR3 covers 13 residues.

The chain is built from TRBV5-4 and TRBJ2-2, with D tentatively TRBD2 (5 bases). The CDR3 loop spans 15 amino acids. Germline CDR1 reads SGHNT; CDR2 reads YYREEE (reference sequence). Deletions cut 1 base from V and 1 base from J, with 8 bases between. CDR3 protein: CASSLPGVNTGELFF. CDR3 coding DNA: TGTGCCAGCAGCTTGCCCGGGGTGAACACCGGGGAGCTGTTTTTT.

V is TRBV28 and J is TRBJ2-7, with 9 bases aligning to TRBD1. Germline CDR1 MDHEN, CDR2 SYDVKM. V was clipped by 5 bases and J by 6 bases; unmatched bases: 11. The CDR3 length is 15 residues. In DNA form, the CDR3 reads TGTGCCAGCAGTCGTAGGACAGGGGCACCTCGCGAGCAGTACTTC. This sequence encodes CASSRRTGAPREQYF. Variable domain in full (rest from reference TRBV28 and TRBJ2-7): DVKVTQSSRYLVKRTGEKVFLECVQDMDHENMFWYRQDPGLGLRLIYFSYDVKMKEKGDIPEGYSVSREKKERFSLILESASTNQTSMYLCASSRRTGAPREQYFGPGTRLTVT.

This chain joins TRBV5-1 and TRBJ2-5; 10 positions agree with TRBD2. This CDR3 is 16 amino acids long. Germline CDR1 and CDR2: SGHRS and YFSETQ. With 1 base clipped from V and 6 bases from J, the junction kept 9 bases outside the gene matches. The CDR3 sequence is CASSLWPSGSGQTQYF. The CDR3 nucleotides are TGCGCCAGCAGCTTGTGGCCTAGCGGGAGTGGGCAGACCCAGTACTTC. Full variable domain (missing parts from reference TRBV5-1 and TRBJ2-5): KAGVTQTPRYLIKTRGQQVTLSCSPISGHRSVSWYQQTPGQGLQFLFEYFSETQRNKGNFPGRFSGRQFSNSRSEMNVSTLELGDSALYLCASSLWPSGSGQTQYFGPGTRLLVL.

This clone has a single count. This chain links TRBV7-9 with TRBJ2-7, with TRBD1 matching 9 bases. Germline CDR1 is SEHNR and CDR2 is FQNEAQ (reference sequence). V dropped 5 bases and J dropped 12; count of bases not matched to a gene: 14. This CDR3 contains 14 residues. The DNA for the CDR3 is TGTGCCAGCAGCCCCGGGACAGGGTCGGCGGGACTGTACTTC. Its translation is CASSPGTGSAGLYF.

The rearrangement joins TRBV2 to TRBJ1-1; D unclear. This CDR3 spans 14 amino acids. V lost 4 bases, J lost 6 bases, and 15 bases lay in between. CDR1 and CDR2 (germline): SNHLY, FYNNEI. The CDR3: CASSVARKGAEAFF. DNA for the CDR3: TGTGCCAGCAGTGTGGCCCGAAAGGGAGCTGAAGCTTTCTTT.

Of note for this clone: This specimen includes other DNA sequences encoding the same CDR3. This chain joins TRBV5-1 and TRBJ2-7; the match to TRBD1 covers 8 bases. Germline CDR1 is SGHRS and CDR2 is YFSETQ. V was clipped by 0 bases and J by 2 bases; unmatched bases: 4. The CDR3 covers 15 residues. The CDR3 DNA is TGCGCCAGCAGCTTGGTCGGGACAGGAACCTACGAGCAGTACTTC. Translation: CASSLVGTGTYEQYF. Supplemented by reference TRBV5-1 and TRBJ2-7, the full variable domain reads KAGVTQTPRYLIKTRGQQVTLSCSPISGHRSVSWYQQTPGQGLQFLFEYFSETQRNKGNFPGRFSGRQFSNSRSEMNVSTLELGDSALYLCASSLVGTGTYEQYFGPGTRLTVT.

The rearrangement uses TRBV7-2 and TRBJ2-7, with D uncertain. The CDR3 is 14 residues long. CDR1 and CDR2 (germline): SGHTA, FQGNSA. Trimming shortened V by 2 bases and J by 2 bases, and 10 bases separated the two germline ends. For the CDR3, the DNA is TGTGCCAGCAGCTTAAGGGTGGGCGCCTACGAGCAGTACTTC. Amino acids: CASSLRVGAYEQYF.

This chain uses TRBV15 with TRBJ1-4; perhaps TRBD1 as D (5 bases). With 3 bases removed from V and 0 bases from J, the gap between germline ends came to 14 bases. The CDR3 sequence is 17 residues long. Germline values: CDR1 LNHNV, CDR2 YYDKDF (reference sequence). The CDR3 region has the DNA TGTGCCACCAGCAGGGGAACCGCAGGGACAACTAATGAAAAACTGTTTTTT. As protein: CATSRGTAGTTNEKLFF.

This clone was counted once. The chain links TRBV5-8 to TRBJ2-7; D gene uncertain. Germline V gene lookup returns CDR1 SGHTS and CDR2 YDEGEE. This CDR3 contains 15 residues. The V gene lost 4 bases and the J gene lost 2 bases, with 16 bases spanning the gap. The CDR3 here is CASSPLPELTYEQYF. DNA for the CDR3: TGTGCCAGCAGCCCCTTACCGGAGCTGACCTACGAGCAGTACTTC.

The chain carries TRBV7-9 and TRBJ1-2; the match to TRBD1 covers 7 bases. Germline CDR1 is SEHNR and CDR2 is FQNEAQ (reference sequence). Germline trimming cut 3 bases from V and 4 bases from J; bases unmatched to any gene: 14. This CDR3 has 17 amino acids. The chain's CDR3 is CASSLRNTGTDGYGYTF. The CDR3 DNA is TGTGCCAGCAGCTTGAGAAATACAGGGACAGACGGCTATGGCTACACCTTC.